This record looks at one TCR beta chain sequence and its context. This sample's time point: persistent/refractory GD, antithyroid drugs over 5 years with positive TRAb. PBMC-derived RNA was used for the TCR library. Germline lookup yields CDR1 DFQATT and CDR2 SNEGSKA (reference sequence). V lost 3 bases and J lost 0, with 5 bases in between. The CDR3 runs to 13 residues. This entry comes from a study of regulatory T cells in long-lasting Graves disease. Sequencing libraries for TCR beta were prepared with iRepertoire HTBI primers and Arm-PCR of CDR3 regions. TCRdb re-called the multiplex PCR reads through MiXCR, storing one row per CDR3 protein. This table holds 300,000 to 350,000 distinct CDR3 sequences, around a fifth found once.

This rearrangement joins TRBV20-1 to TRBJ1-4, with D unresolved. Sequences were derived from peripheral blood mononuclear cells (PBMCs), sampled when the disease was refractory, from a patient treated with antithyroid drugs. This TCR was recovered from a female donor with Graves disease. The CDR3 loop reads CSASGATNEKLFF. As DNA, the CDR3 is TGCAGTGCTAGTGGGGCAACTAATGAAAAACTGTTTTTT.